This is a list of T cell receptor beta chains from one sample in a study of T cell changes during pregnancy in multiple sclerosis. Using immunoSEQ multiplex PCR, the repertoire was profiled, and TCRdb retains in-frame clones only, with some absent. There are 39,000 or so clones in the sample; over 90% occur only once, and roughly 0.38% lies in the top ten. The sequences come from CD4+ T cells from peripheral blood mononuclear cells, collected after pregnancy. The receptors here all came from a female donor in good health, enrolled as a control in a pregnancy study. CDR3s include the opening cysteine and the closing phenylalanine or tryptophan. A D gene is named only where the DNA matches it firmly.

D gene	V gene	J gene	CDR3 protein
.	TRBV28	TRBJ1-2	CASSFYYGYTF
TRBD1	TRBV29-1	TRBJ1-2	CSVEGTGNYGYTF
TRBD2	TRBV6-1	TRBJ2-7	CASSHDSTSREQYF
TRBD1	TRBV7-2	TRBJ1-2	CASSNPGGQGAYGYTF
.	TRBV10-3	TRBJ1-1	CAISVPGGEAFF
.	TRBV5-6	TRBJ2-7	CASSLSAGRSYEQYF
TRBD2	TRBV18	TRBJ2-7	CASSPPHGRAPYEQYF
.	TRBV30	TRBJ1-3	CAWSGGAGNTIYF
TRBD1	TRBV7-8	TRBJ2-7	CASSQMGQGVDEQYF
.	TRBV11-3	TRBJ2-7	CASSSSPSTAYEQYF
TRBD1	TRBV5-1	TRBJ1-2	CASSGTGYYGYTF
TRBD2	TRBV30	TRBJ2-3	CAWSVPSGGRTDTQYF
TRBD1	TRBV9	TRBJ2-3	CASSLTGVADTQYF
TRBD2	TRBV5-4	TRBJ2-1	CASSFPRTSGSRGAYNEQFF
.	TRBV6-1	TRBJ2-6	CASSDNSGAGANVLTF
.	TRBV5-1	TRBJ2-7	CASSPGSGAYEQYF
TRBD1	TRBV7-6	TRBJ1-2	CASADRANYGYTF
TRBD2	TRBV7-2	TRBJ2-5	CASTRVGRGGQETQYF
.	TRBV9	TRBJ1-2	CASSVETANYGYTF
.	TRBV5-8	TRBJ2-3	CASSPGDRTDTQYF
TRBD2	TRBV7-2	TRBJ2-1	CASSGWTSGGSYNEQFF
TRBD1	TRBV6-1	TRBJ2-5	CASIFDRGGTQYF
TRBD1	TRBV5-6	TRBJ1-5	CASSSGQTSNQPQHF
.	TRBV29-1	TRBJ1-2	CSVIRDTSNYGYTF
.	TRBV11-3	TRBJ2-2	CASTKKASPGELFF
TRBD2	TRBV5-1	TRBJ2-2	CASSASGLAGGPTGELFF
.	TRBV4-2	TRBJ2-7	CASSQEMGHEQYF
.	TRBV5-1	TRBJ2-2	CASSLQGQTGELFF
.	TRBV2	TRBJ2-7	CASSVGASYEQYF
.	TRBV30	TRBJ2-5	CAWTPSLVVTQYF
.	TRBV14	TRBJ1-2	CASSQSHQRGGYTF
TRBD1	TRBV6-5	TRBJ2-5	CASTRQGWETQYF
TRBD1	TRBV6-5	TRBJ2-7	CASRPGQGGNEQYF
.	TRBV30	TRBJ1-2	CAWSVLGSGHNYGYTF
TRBD2	TRBV6-4	TRBJ2-3	CASSEASGGLDTQYF
.	TRBV28	TRBJ1-1	CASSLVDSLWTEAFF
TRBD1	TRBV15	TRBJ2-7	CATSKTGTPYEQYF
TRBD1	TRBV5-4	TRBJ2-6	CASSSVGQAHSGANVLTF
.	TRBV4-1	TRBJ1-3	CASSQGAGYTGNTIYF
TRBD2	TRBV11-2	TRBJ2-5	CASSFSPLGLAGGETQYF
TRBD2	TRBV6-5	TRBJ2-7	CASSYPGGGHREQYF
.	TRBV7-9	TRBJ1-4	CASSVQGGEKLFF
TRBD1	TRBV5-4	TRBJ2-2	CASSGGTGPFGELFF
.	TRBV4-2	TRBJ1-1	CASSRGVTNTEAFF
.	TRBV20-1	TRBJ1-2	CSARDNGGSTF
.	TRBV11-3	TRBJ2-1	CASSPREAQSSYNEQFF
.	TRBV5-8	TRBJ2-1	CASSPSNLDFGEQFF
TRBD1	TRBV19	TRBJ2-7	CASRQGALGEQYF
.	TRBV6-5	TRBJ1-1	CASSFGGRYTEAFF
.	TRBV2	TRBJ2-2	CASTPGGNGELFF
.	TRBV6-1	TRBJ2-7	CASDGQGPSEQYF
TRBD1	TRBV13	TRBJ2-6	CASSLGLQGAFSGANVLTF
.	TRBV6-5	TRBJ2-2	CASSYLLNTGELFF
.	TRBV4-3	TRBJ2-1	CASSLGLGSPTSSYNEQFF
.	TRBV4-3	TRBJ2-5	CASSQEWTDETQYF
.	TRBV7-9	TRBJ2-7	CASSLVGDTSYEQYF
.	TRBV30	TRBJ1-2	CAWSVRQGDGYTF
.	TRBV6-1	TRBJ1-5	CASSVGNSGQPQHF